These 2 T cell receptor beta chains share one sample of origin, sequenced in a study of CD8 T cells in ankylosing spondylitis listed by TCRdb under 2017. The library was obtained by 5' RACE. The reads were generated on an Illumina HiSeq 2500. The raw public reads went through TCRdb reprocessing: fastp at Q25, MiXCR clone calling, in-frame beta chains kept. CDR3 protein sequences are deduplicated, and each keeps its most common genes and DNA. This sample holds over 700,000 distinct CDR3 sequences; under 20% were observed only once. The top ten hold 19% of the sample. Antigen specificity for these receptors is unknown. Study-wide findings and limitations: Blood from ankylosing spondylitis patients appeared to be characterized by a TCR beta motif composed of roughly eight highly homologous amino acid variants.

Material: blood, either unsorted or a sorted T cell fraction (not recorded which). Source of these receptors: a male donor with ankylosing spondylitis.

This clonotype was counted ten times or more. The chain employs TRBV20-1 and TRBJ2-5; no definite D call. Trimming removed 5 bases from V and 7 bases from J, with 14 bases in between. Germline lookup yields CDR1 DFQATT and CDR2 SNEGSKA (reference sequence). CDR3 length equals 12 residues. The CDR3, as DNA: TGCAGTGCTTCCCCGACCCTGTGGACCCAGTACTTC. Protein product: CSASPTLWTQYF.

The chain carries TRBV9 and TRBJ2-3; TRBD2 matches 9 bases. CDR3 length: 16 amino acids. V shed 3 bases, J shed 2 bases, and the junction held 7 bases outside the gene matches. The germline V gene encodes CDR1 SGDLS and CDR2 YYNGEE. The CDR3 sequence: CASSDGTSSHTDTQYF. The CDR3, as DNA: TGTGCCAGCAGCGACGGGACTAGCAGCCACACAGATACGCAGTATTTT. Supplemented by reference TRBV9 and TRBJ2-3, the full variable domain reads DSGVTQTPKHLITATGQRVTLRCSPRSGDLSVYWYQQSLDQGLQFLIQYYNGEERAKGNILERFSAQQFPDLHSELNLSSLELGDSALYFCASSDGTSSHTDTQYFGPGTRLTVL.